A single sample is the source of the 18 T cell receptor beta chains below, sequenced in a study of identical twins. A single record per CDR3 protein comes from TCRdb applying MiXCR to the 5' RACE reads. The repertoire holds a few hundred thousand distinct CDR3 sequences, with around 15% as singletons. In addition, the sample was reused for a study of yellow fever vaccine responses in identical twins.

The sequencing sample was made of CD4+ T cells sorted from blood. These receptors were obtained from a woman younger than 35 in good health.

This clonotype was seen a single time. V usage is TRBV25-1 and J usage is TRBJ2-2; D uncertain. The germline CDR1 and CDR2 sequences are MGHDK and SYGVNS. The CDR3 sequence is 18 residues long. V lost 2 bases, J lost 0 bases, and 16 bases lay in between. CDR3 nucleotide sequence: TGTGCCAGCAGTGAAATTAGTAGAACCGCTCCGAACACCGGGGAGCTGTTTTTT. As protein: CASSEISRTAPNTGELFF.

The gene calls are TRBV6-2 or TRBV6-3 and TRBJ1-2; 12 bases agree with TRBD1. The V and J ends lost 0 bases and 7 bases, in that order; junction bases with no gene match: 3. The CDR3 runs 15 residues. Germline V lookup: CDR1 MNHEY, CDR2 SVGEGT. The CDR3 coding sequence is TGTGCCAGCAGTTACTCCGGGACAGGGGGCTTTGGCTACACCTTC. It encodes CASSYSGTGGFGYTF.

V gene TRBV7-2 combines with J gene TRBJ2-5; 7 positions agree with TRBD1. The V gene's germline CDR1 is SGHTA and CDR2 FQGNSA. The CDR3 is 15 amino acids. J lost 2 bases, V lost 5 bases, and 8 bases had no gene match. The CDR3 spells CASSHRGIVQETQYF. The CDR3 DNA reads TGTGCCAGCAGCCACAGGGGAATTGTACAAGAGACCCAGTACTTC.

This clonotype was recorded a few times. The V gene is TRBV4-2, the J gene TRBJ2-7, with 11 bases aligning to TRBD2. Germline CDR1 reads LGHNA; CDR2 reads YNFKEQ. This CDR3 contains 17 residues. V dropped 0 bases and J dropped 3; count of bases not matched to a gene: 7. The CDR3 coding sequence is TGTGCCAGCAGCCAAGAACTAGCGGGAGATATGCTCTACGAGCAGTACTTC. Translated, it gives CASSQELAGDMLYEQYF.

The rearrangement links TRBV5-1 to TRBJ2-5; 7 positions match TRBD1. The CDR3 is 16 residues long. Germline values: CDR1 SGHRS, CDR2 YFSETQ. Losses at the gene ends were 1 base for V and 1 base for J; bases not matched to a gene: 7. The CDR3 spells CASSLLLGQAQETQYF. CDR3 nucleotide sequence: TGCGCCAGCAGCTTGTTATTAGGACAGGCCCAAGAGACCCAGTACTTC. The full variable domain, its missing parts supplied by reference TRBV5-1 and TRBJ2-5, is KAGVTQTPRYLIKTRGQQVTLSCSPISGHRSVSWYQQTPGQGLQFLFEYFSETQRNKGNFPGRFSGRQFSNSRSEMNVSTLELGDSALYLCASSLLLGQAQETQYFGPGTRLLVL.

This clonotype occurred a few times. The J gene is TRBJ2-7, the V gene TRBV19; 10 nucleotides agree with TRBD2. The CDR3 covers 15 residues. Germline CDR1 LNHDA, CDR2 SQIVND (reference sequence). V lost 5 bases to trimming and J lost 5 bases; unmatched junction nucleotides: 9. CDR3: CASSAISGRVDEQYF. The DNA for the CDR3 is TGTGCCAGTAGTGCAATAAGCGGGAGGGTCGACGAGCAGTACTTC.

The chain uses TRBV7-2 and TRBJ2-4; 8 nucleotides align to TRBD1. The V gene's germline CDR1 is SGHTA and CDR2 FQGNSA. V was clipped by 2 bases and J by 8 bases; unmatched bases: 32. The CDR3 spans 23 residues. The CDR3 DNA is TGTGCCAGCAGCTTACGCCTACCCCAAGGACAGGGAAACAGCCCACGTCCAGGGGACATTCAGTACTTC. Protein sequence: CASSLRLPQGQGNSPRPGDIQYF.

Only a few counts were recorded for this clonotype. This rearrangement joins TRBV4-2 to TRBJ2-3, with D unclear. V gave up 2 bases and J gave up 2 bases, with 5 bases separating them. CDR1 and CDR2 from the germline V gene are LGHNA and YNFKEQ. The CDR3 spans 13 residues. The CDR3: CASSQRPTDTQYF. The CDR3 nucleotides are TGTGCCAGCAGCCAAAGACCCACAGATACGCAGTATTTT.

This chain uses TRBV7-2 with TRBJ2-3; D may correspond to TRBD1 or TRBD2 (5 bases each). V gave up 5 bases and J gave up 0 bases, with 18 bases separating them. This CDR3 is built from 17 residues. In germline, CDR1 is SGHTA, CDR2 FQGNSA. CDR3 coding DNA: TGTGCCAGCAGCGGTCGGGACGGAAGAACTAGCACAGATACGCAGTATTTT. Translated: CASSGRDGRTSTDTQYF.

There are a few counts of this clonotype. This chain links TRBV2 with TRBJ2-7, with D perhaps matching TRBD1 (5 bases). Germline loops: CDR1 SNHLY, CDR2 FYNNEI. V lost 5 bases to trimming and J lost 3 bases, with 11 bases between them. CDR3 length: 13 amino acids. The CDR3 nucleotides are TGTGCCAGCAGTAAAGAGCAGGGCTACGAGCAGTACTTC. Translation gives CASSKEQGYEQYF. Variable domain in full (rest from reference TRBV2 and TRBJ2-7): EPEVTQTPSHQVTQMGQEVILRCVPISNHLYFYWYRQILGQKVEFLVSFYNNEISEKSEIFDDQFSVERPDGSNFTLKIRSTKLEDSAMYFCASSKEQGYEQYFGPGTRLTVT.

Here the CDR3 DNA reads TGTGCCAGCTGTCTACTAGCGGGGGGCCGAAAATTGTACAATGAGCAGTTCTTC. This gives the protein CASCLLAGGRKLYNEQFF. The chain combines TRBV2 with TRBJ2-1; 12 bases match TRBD2. The CDR3 has 18 residues. V shed 8 bases and J 4 bases; nucleotides not matched to a gene: 15. Germline CDR1 and CDR2: SNHLY and FYNNEI.

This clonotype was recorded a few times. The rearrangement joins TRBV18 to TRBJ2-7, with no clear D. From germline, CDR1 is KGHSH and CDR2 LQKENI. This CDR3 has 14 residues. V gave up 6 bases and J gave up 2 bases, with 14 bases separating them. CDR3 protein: CASSPERITYEQYF. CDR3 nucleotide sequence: TGTGCCAGCTCGCCCGAGAGAATAACCTACGAGCAGTACTTC.

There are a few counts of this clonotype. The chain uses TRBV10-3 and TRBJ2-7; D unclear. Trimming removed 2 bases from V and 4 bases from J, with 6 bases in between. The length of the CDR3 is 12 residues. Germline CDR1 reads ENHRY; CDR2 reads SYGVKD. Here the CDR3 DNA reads TGTGCCATCAGTGAGACAAATTACGAGCAGTACTTC. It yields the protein CAISETNYEQYF.

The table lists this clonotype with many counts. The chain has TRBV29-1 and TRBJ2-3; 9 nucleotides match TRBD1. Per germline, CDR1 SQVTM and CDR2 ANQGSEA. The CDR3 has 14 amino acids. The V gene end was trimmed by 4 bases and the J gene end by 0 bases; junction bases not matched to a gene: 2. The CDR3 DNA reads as TGCAGCGTTGCGGGGACAGGGAGCACAGATACGCAGTATTTT. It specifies CSVAGTGSTDTQYF.

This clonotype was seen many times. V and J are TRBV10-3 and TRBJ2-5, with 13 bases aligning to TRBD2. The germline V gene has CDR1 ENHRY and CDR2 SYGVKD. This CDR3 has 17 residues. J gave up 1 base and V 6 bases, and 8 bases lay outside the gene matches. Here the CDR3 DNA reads TGTGCCATCAGGCCCGGACTAGCGGGAGATGGCCAAGAGACCCAGTACTTC. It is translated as CAIRPGLAGDGQETQYF.

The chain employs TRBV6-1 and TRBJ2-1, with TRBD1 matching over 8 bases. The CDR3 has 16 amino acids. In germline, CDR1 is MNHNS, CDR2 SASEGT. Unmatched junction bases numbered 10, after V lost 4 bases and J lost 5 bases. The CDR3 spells CASSGPQDRVNNEQFF. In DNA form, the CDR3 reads TGTGCCAGCAGTGGCCCCCAGGACAGGGTGAACAATGAGCAGTTCTTC.

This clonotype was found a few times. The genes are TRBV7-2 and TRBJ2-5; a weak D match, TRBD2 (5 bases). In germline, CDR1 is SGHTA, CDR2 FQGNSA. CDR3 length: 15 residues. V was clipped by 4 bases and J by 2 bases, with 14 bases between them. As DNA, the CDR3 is TGTGCCAGCAGCTCCTTACCCCAGCGGCAAGAGACCCAGTACTTC. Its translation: CASSSLPQRQETQYF.

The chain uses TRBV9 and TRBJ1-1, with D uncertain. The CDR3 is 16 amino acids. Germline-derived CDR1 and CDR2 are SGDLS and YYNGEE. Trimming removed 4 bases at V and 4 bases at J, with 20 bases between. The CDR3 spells CASSRLADHRGTEAFF. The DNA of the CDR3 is TGTGCCAGCAGCCGACTGGCCGATCATCGAGGCACTGAAGCTTTCTTT.